This T cell receptor (beta chain) was sequenced during a study of T-cell reconstitution after alpha-beta-depleted transplantation in children. V gave up 3 bases and J gave up 0 bases, with 12 bases separating them. Per germline, CDR1 SGHDT and CDR2 YYEEEE. The length of the CDR3 is 16 residues. This clonotype has ten or more counts. During its preparation, the TCRbeta library received unique molecular identifiers. TCRdb re-called the PCR reads through MiXCR, storing one row per CDR3 protein. The table shows around 420,000 distinct CDR3 sequences, with 15% to 20% occurring only once. Sequencing was performed on PBMCs, mostly from graft donor cells, taken 360 days after TCRalphabeta/CD19-depleted stem cell transplant. The receptor's source is a boy younger than two who had a stem cell transplant for Wiskott-Aldrich syndrome, so the T cells may come from the graft donor. The chain uses TRBV5-6 and TRBJ2-2; D is tentatively TRBD1 or TRBD2 (5 bases each). DNA of the CDR3: TGTGCCAGCAGCTGGGGCCCCGGGACGAACACCGGGGAGCTGTTTTTT. Translation: CASSWGPGTNTGELFF.